This TCR beta chain was found in a study of blood T cells in healthy people across ages. Per the germline V gene, CDR1 is DFQATT and CDR2 is SNEGSKA (reference sequence). The CDR3 runs to 15 residues. Together with a sample-barcoded 5' primer, a J-beta primer mix was included in a second PCR lasting roughly 6 to 12 cycles. From the 5' RACE reads, TCRdb called clonotypes with MiXCR, one entry per CDR3 protein. The sample has around 800,000 distinct CDR3 sequences, approximately 59% seen once. There are a few counts of this clonotype. The sequenced sample consisted of blood. The genes are TRBV20-1 and TRBJ2-4, with 9 bases that match TRBD1. The last part of the DNA fits TRBJ2-7 better; the J call may be wrong. The clonotype comes from a man younger than 45 in good health. For the CDR3, the DNA is TGCAGTGCTAACGCCCCGGGACAGGGCTCCTACGAGCAGTACTTC. It encodes CSANAPGQGSYEQYF.